The 13 T cell receptor beta chains given below trace back to one sample, sequenced in a study of identical twins. A single record per CDR3 protein comes from TCRdb applying MiXCR to the 5' RACE reads. In the table there are hundreds of thousands of distinct CDR3 sequences, approximately 24% of which are singletons. The same sample was also studied in work on T cells expressing NK-cell markers.

Source material: CD4+ T cells sorted from blood. Receptors were obtained from a woman under 30 in good health.

The chain combines TRBV12-3 or TRBV12-4 with TRBJ1-2; D possibly corresponds to TRBD1 (5 bases). V lost 3 bases and J lost 0, with 14 bases in between. The CDR3 totals 16 residues. In nucleotides, the CDR3 is TGTGCCAGCAGTTTGAGGGACGGACAAGCTAACTATGGCTACACCTTC. It encodes CASSLRDGQANYGYTF.

The rearrangement joins TRBV7-9 to TRBJ1-2; D not resolved. CDR1 is SEHNR, CDR2 FQNEAQ, per germline (reference sequence). Deletions cut 2 bases from V and 0 bases from J, with 7 bases between. This CDR3 has 14 amino acids. CDR3 nucleotide sequence: TGTGCCAGCAGCTTACTGGGCGCTAACTATGGCTACACCTTC. Residues: CASSLLGANYGYTF.

There are a few counts of this clonotype. The V and J genes are TRBV5-1 and TRBJ1-1, with TRBD1 as a possible D gene (5 bases). CDR1 SGHRS and CDR2 YFSETQ come from the germline V gene. The CDR3 runs to 15 residues. Trimming cost V 4 bases and J 10 bases, with 23 bases left between them. This chain's CDR3 is CASSRTSPQTEGAFF. The DNA of the CDR3 is TGCGCCAGCAGCCGGACAAGTCCTCAAACTGAGGGAGCTTTCTTT.

The rearrangement uses TRBV11-2 and TRBJ2-6; D is uncertain. This CDR3 has 15 amino acids. Germline lookup yields CDR1 SGHAT and CDR2 FQNNGV. V was clipped by 3 bases and J by 0 bases, with 6 bases between them. The CDR3 region is CASSLWTSGANVLTF. For the CDR3, the DNA is TGTGCCAGCAGCTTGTGGACCTCTGGGGCCAACGTCCTGACTTTC.

V is TRBV12-3 or TRBV12-4 and J is TRBJ1-5; TRBD1 might be the D (6 bases). The CDR3 has 15 amino acids. Trimming cost V 6 bases and J 0 bases, with 12 bases left between them. This chain's CDR3 is CASSFTGISNQPQHF. The CDR3 region has the DNA TGTGCCAGCAGCTTTACAGGGATTAGCAATCAGCCCCAGCATTTT.

In its sample, this clonotype was seen a few times. The chain recombines TRBV5-1 with TRBJ2-5; TRBD1 might be the D (7 bases). Germline lookup yields CDR1 SGHRS and CDR2 YFSETQ. Trimming left V 4 bases short and J 2 bases short, with 12 bases between. The CDR3 covers 14 residues. CDR3 in DNA: TGCGCCAGCAGCCCCCAGGGGGGTCAAGAGACCCAGTACTTC. The encoded protein is CASSPQGGQETQYF.

This clonotype has more than one count but fewer than ten. The chain uses TRBV19 and TRBJ2-5; 7 bases fit TRBD2. Germline V gene data show CDR1 as LNHDA and CDR2 as SQIVND (reference sequence). The CDR3 contains 14 residues. Unmatched junction bases numbered 8, after V lost 5 bases and J lost 5 bases. The CDR3 region has the DNA TGTGCCAGTAGTGGACTAGTTAGTTCGGAGACCCAGTACTTC. This codes for CASSGLVSSETQYF. Full variable domain (rest looked up from reference TRBV19 and TRBJ2-5): DGGITQSPKYLFRKEGQNVTLSCEQNLNHDAMYWYRQDPGQGLRLIYYSQIVNDFQKGDIAEGYSVSREKKESFPLTVTSAQKNPTAFYLCASSGLVSSETQYFGPGTRLLVL.

This clonotype has more than one count but fewer than ten. One junction end does not reproduce the germline sequence, and a read error may be involved. The gene calls are TRBV20-1 and TRBJ2-4; either TRBD1 or TRBD2 may fit D (5 bases each). The germline gives CDR1 DFQATT, CDR2 SNEGSKA (reference sequence). The CDR3 sequence is 13 residues long. The CDR3 DNA follows: TGCAGTGCAAGAGCCGGGACGGGACCCATTCAGTACTTC. This sequence encodes CSARAGTGPIQYF.

V is TRBV30 and J is TRBJ2-3; D not resolved. Trimming cost V 1 base and J 0 bases, with 5 bases left between them. This CDR3 has 13 amino acids. The germline V gene encodes CDR1 GTSNPN and CDR2 SVGIG (reference sequence). As DNA, the CDR3 is TGTGCCTGGAGTGGAGTGAGCACAGATACGCAGTATTTT. Translating it yields CAWSGVSTDTQYF.

By share, this clonotype counts as medium-sized. The V and J genes are TRBV20-1 and TRBJ1-2; D gene unclear. Trimming took 3 bases from V and 2 from J, leaving 10 bases between them. CDR1 and CDR2 (germline): DFQATT, SNEGSKA (reference sequence). The CDR3 extends over 13 amino acids. CDR3: CSASPFSNYGYTF. CDR3 nucleotides: TGCAGTGCTAGTCCTTTTTCGAACTATGGCTACACCTTC.

The J gene is TRBJ2-2, the V gene TRBV12-3 or TRBV12-4; D gene ambiguous. The ends were cut back, 8 bases at V and 0 bases at J, with 7 bases in the middle. The CDR3 covers 13 residues. The CDR3 bases are TGTGCCAGCGGATTATCGAACACCGGGGAGCTGTTTTTT. Protein: CASGLSNTGELFF.

In this sample, this clonotype turned up a few times. V gene TRBV5-1 combines with J gene TRBJ2-1; D might be TRBD2 (5 bases). Trimming cost V 4 bases and J 5 bases, with 16 bases left between them. This CDR3 is built from 15 residues. Germline-derived CDR1 and CDR2 are SGHRS and YFSETQ. For the CDR3, the DNA is TGCGCCAGCAGCCCCGGGGTTGGCAGCAACAATGAGCAGTTCTTC. It codes for CASSPGVGSNNEQFF.

The chain recombines TRBV12-3 or TRBV12-4 with TRBJ1-1; TRBD1 might be the D (6 bases). Trimming took off 7 bases at V and 5 bases at J, with 14 bases between the two ends. This CDR3 spans 13 amino acids. CDR3 residues: CASTIQGRTEAFF. Written as DNA, the CDR3 is TGTGCCAGCACCATACAGGGTCGGACTGAAGCTTTCTTT.